This T cell receptor (beta chain) derives from a study of blood T cell repertoires in COVID-19. About the study: Acute-phase and convalescent COVID-19 samples originated in the United States, Italy and Spain.

Germline CDR1 LNHDA, CDR2 SQIVND (reference sequence). The CDR3 sequence is 15 residues long. Trimming cost V 9 bases and J 4 bases, with 19 bases left between them. Authors' analysis steps: Amplified reference gene primers provided the basis for estimating nucleated cell counts. Data came from immunoSEQ multiplex PCR; TCRdb stores just in-frame clones and leaves some out. For V, J and clone size, that table is used; D and trimming come from the DNA. Among over 100,000 clones listed, 84% were seen once. V and J are TRBV19 and TRBJ1-3; a weak D match, TRBD1 (6 bases). The TCR comes from a man in his 60s with acute or convalescent COVID-19. Specimen: peripheral blood. CDR3 DNA sequence: TGTGCCAGCACGCCGGGCGGGGGCGCGGGAAACACCATATATTTT. Translation: CASTPGGGAGNTIYF.